This T cell receptor beta chain was obtained from a study of blood T cell repertoires in COVID-19 (dated by TCRdb to between 2020 and 2021). About the investigation overall: Samples from collaborators originated in the United States, Italy and Spain and spanned both the acute and convalescent phases of COVID-19. The material from the prospective study consisted of cDNA or gDNA derived from T cells, B-cell-depleted T cells, or PBMCs. Deeply sampled blood TCRbeta repertoires from subjects exposed to, actively infected with, or recovered from COVID-19 were included in the dataset. The repertoires were made available in a free public database intended to serve as a resource for research on the immune response to SARS-CoV-2. Samples were obtained from the ongoing ImmuneRACE study (first 160 participants) and from over 1,000 subjects provided by 6 global collaborators. A de-identified subject ID, COVID-19 status, age in years and sex were almost always included in the sample metadata. HLA class I and class II types, where available, came from metadata supplied by the sample provider rather than from assay-based typing. Broader findings and caveats from the paper: The quantity of clinical and demographic metadata differed by source and by participant and was supplied without curation.

TCRbeta CDR3 regions were amplified from genomic DNA using the immunoSEQ Assay, a bias-controlled multiplex PCR. From the authors' description of their analysis: The number of nucleated cells in each sample was estimated by amplification of reference gene primers within the assay. To quantify the absolute abundance of each unique TCRbeta CDR3 rearrangement, sequence reads were collapsed and filtered. For each sample, productive Simpson clonality was calculated as the square root of Simpson's diversity index across productive rearrangements. Drawn from immuneACCESS, this table holds only the in-frame rearrangements with V and J called that TCRdb kept. Clones are partly lost; checked studies trace under half to an unresolved V gene and leave the rest unexplained. V, J and clone size derive from that table, while D and trimming were established from the DNA sequence. This sample has 150,000 to 200,000 clones in its table, and roughly three quarters of those were observed once. In total, the top ten clones hold about a sixth of the sample.

Remarks on this clone: The antigen it recognizes is unknown. No quality values exist for individual bases; no much larger clone is one base distant.

V and J are trimmed by 6 bases and 9 bases, and the gene matches miss 8 bases of the junction. The CDR3, cysteine through phenylalanine, is 15 amino acids long. Of the read, only the CDR3 DNA is kept; its 45 bases are in frame from base 1. According to the germline V gene (reference sequence), CDR1 reads LGHDT and CDR2 reads YNNKEL. Participants in the prospective study were enrolled through a virtual design, were aged about 18 to 89 years, and lived in roughly 25 United States geographic areas. In the prospective study, participants were assigned to cohorts based on the clinical history participants reported in a screening survey and a study questionnaire. In the prospective study, whole blood, serum and a nasopharyngeal or oropharyngeal swab were collected from each participant by mobile phlebotomists. Prospective study participants could optionally give additional blood draws and questionnaires over an approximately two-month period. Blood samples from the prospective study were shipped frozen or at room temperature prior to DNA extraction.

The sample consisted of PBMCs or T cells enriched from blood (not recorded which). The TCR sequence derives from a woman aged 50 to 60 with acute COVID-19. The chain was built from TRBV3-1 (or the pseudogene TRBV3-2) and TRBJ2-1, with 13 bases matching TRBD2. The CDR3 has the sequence CASSSAGTSGTEQFF. In nucleotides, the sequence is TGTGCCAGCAGTAGCGCCGGGACTAGCGGGACTGAGCAGTTCTTC.